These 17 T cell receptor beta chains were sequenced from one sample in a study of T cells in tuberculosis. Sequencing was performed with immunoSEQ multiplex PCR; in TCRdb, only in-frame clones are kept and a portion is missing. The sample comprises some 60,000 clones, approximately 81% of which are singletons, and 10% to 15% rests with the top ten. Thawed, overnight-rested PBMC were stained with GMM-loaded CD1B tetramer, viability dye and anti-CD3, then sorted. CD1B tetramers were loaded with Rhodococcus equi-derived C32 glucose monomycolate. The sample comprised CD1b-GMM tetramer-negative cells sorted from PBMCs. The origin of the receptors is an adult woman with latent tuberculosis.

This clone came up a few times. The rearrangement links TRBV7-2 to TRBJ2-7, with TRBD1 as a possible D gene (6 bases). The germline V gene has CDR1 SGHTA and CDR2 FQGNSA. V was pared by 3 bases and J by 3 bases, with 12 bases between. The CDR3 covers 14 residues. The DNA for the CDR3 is TGTGCCAGCAGCTTCGGCCCAGGGGTCTACGAGCAGTACTTC. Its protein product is CASSFGPGVYEQYF.

The CDR3 region has the DNA TGTGCCAGCAGCTTAGGGTACCCCTTTTCAGGCGGGGAGCTGTTTTTT. Encoded protein: CASSLGYPFSGGELFF. This chain links TRBV7-3 with TRBJ2-2; D ambiguous. V gave up 2 bases and J gave up 7 bases, with 17 bases separating them. The CDR3 runs to 16 residues. From germline, CDR1 is SGHTA and CDR2 FQGTGA.

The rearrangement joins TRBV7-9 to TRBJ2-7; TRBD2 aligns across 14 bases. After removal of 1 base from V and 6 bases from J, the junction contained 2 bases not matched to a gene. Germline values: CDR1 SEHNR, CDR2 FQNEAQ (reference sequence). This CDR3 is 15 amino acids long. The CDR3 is CASSLGGLAGGEQYF. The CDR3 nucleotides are TGTGCCAGCAGCTTAGGTGGACTAGCGGGAGGCGAGCAGTACTTC.

CDR3 coding DNA: TGTGCCTGGAGTTTCAGCGGGCGGGCTCGGGAGCAGTACTTC. It is translated as CAWSFSGRAREQYF. The chain couples TRBV30 to TRBJ2-7; possibly TRBD2 for D (6 bases). The germline V and J ends were trimmed by 2 bases and 7 bases, with 18 bases remaining between them. From germline, CDR1 is GTSNPN and CDR2 SVGIG (reference sequence). The CDR3 is 14 residues long.

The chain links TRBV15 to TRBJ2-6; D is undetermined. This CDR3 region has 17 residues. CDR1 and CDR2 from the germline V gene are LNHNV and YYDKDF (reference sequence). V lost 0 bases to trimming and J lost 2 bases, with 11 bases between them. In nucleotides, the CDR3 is TGTGCCACCAGCAGAGATAGTGTAACAGCTGGGGCCAACGTCCTGACTTTC. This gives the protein CATSRDSVTAGANVLTF.

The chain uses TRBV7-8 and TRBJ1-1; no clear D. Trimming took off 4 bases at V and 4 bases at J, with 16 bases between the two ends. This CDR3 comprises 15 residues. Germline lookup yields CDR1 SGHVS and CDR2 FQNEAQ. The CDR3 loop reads CASSSQLSAGTEAFF. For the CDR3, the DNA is TGTGCCAGCAGCTCCCAGCTTTCAGCGGGCACTGAAGCTTTCTTT.

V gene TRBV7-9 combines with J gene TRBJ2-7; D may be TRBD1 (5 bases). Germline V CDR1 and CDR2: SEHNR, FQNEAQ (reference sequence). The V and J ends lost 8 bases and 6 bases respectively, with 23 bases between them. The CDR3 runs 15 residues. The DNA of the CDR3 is TGTGCCAGCCAGCAGATGCAGGGTCACTATGGCGAGCAGTACTTC. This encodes CASQQMQGHYGEQYF.

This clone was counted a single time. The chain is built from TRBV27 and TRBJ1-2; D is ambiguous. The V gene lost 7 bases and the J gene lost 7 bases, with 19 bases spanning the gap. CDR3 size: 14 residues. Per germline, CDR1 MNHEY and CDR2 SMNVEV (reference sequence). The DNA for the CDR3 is TGTGCCAGCACCCTTTCGGGAGGGAATGGTGGCTACACCTTC. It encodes CASTLSGGNGGYTF.

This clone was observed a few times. DNA for the CDR3: TGTGCCACCAAACCGGGACAGATCATGAACACTGAAGCTTTCTTT. Protein sequence: CATKPGQIMNTEAFF. The chain carries TRBV6-1 and TRBJ1-1; TRBD1 aligns across 7 bases. The CDR3 runs to 15 residues. Germline V lookup: CDR1 MNHNS, CDR2 SASEGT. Unmatched junction bases numbered 11, after V lost 10 bases and J lost 0 bases.

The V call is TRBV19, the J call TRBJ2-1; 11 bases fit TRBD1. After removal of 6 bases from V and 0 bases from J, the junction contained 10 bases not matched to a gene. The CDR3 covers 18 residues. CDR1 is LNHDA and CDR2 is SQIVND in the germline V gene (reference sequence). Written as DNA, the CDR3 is TGTGCCAGTAGAAGGCCAGGACAGGGGGCCAGCTCCTACAATGAGCAGTTCTTC. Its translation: CASRRPGQGASSYNEQFF.

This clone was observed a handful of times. DNA of the CDR3: TGTGCCAGCAGCCTCGTACCAGCTGGGGCCAACGTCCTGACTTTC. It yields the protein CASSLVPAGANVLTF. V and J are TRBV16 and TRBJ2-6; D gene ambiguous. The length of the CDR3 is 15 residues. Germline V gene sequence: CDR1 KGHSY, CDR2 FQNENV. V gave up 4 bases and J gave up 2 bases, with 9 bases separating them.

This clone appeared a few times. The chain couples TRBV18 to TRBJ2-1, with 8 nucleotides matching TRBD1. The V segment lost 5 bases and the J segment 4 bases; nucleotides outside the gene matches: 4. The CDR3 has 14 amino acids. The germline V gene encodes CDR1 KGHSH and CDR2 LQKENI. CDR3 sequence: CASSTGQVYNEQFF. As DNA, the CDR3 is TGTGCCAGCTCAACGGGACAGGTGTACAATGAGCAGTTCTTC.

The chain's CDR3 is CASSLVVDSRSSYEQYF. CDR3 nucleotides: TGTGCCAGCAGCTTAGTCGTAGACAGTAGGAGCTCCTACGAGCAGTACTTC. V usage is TRBV11-2 and J usage is TRBJ2-7; TRBD1 is a possible D gene (5 bases). Trimming left V 1 base short and J 0 bases short, with 16 bases between. Germline V gene lookup returns CDR1 SGHAT and CDR2 FQNNGV. The CDR3 is 17 amino acids. Based on the CDR3 plus reference TRBV11-2 and TRBJ2-7, the full variable domain is EAGVAQSPRYKIIEKRQSVAFWCNPISGHATLYWYQQILGQGPKLLIQFQNNGVVDDSQLPKDRFSAERLKGVDSTLKIQPAKLEDSAVYLCASSLVVDSRSSYEQYFGPGTRLTVT.

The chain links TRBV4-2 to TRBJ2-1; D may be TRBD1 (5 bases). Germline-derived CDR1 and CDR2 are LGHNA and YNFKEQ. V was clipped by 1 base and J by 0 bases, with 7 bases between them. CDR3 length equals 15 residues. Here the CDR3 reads CASSQGTTSYNEQFF. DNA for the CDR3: TGTGCCAGCAGCCAAGGGACAACCTCCTACAATGAGCAGTTCTTC.

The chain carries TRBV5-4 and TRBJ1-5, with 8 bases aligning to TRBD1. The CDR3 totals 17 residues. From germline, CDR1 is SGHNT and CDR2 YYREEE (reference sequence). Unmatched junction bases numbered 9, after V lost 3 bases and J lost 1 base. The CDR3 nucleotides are TGTGCCAGCAGCTCGGGACAGGAAAAACGGAGCAATCAGCCCCAGCATTTT. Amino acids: CASSSGQEKRSNQPQHF.

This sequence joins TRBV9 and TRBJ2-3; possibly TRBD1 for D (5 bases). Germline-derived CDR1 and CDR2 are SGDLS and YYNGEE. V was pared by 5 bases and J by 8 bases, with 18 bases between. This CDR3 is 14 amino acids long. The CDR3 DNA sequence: TGTGCCAGCAGTCGTAATACACAGGTTGGTACGCAGTATTTT. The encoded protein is CASSRNTQVGTQYF. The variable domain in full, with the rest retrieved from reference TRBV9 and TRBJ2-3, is DSGVTQTPKHLITATGQRVTLRCSPRSGDLSVYWYQQSLDQGLQFLIQYYNGEERAKGNILERFSAQQFPDLHSELNLSSLELGDSALYFCASSRNTQVGTQYFGPGTRLTVL.

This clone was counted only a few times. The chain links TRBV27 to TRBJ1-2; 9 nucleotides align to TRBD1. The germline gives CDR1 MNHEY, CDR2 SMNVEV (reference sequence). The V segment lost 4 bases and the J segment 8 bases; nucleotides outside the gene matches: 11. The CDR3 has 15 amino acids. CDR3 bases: TGTGCCAGCAGTTCTGACAGGGGGTCCATAATGGGCTACACCTTC. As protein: CASSSDRGSIMGYTF.